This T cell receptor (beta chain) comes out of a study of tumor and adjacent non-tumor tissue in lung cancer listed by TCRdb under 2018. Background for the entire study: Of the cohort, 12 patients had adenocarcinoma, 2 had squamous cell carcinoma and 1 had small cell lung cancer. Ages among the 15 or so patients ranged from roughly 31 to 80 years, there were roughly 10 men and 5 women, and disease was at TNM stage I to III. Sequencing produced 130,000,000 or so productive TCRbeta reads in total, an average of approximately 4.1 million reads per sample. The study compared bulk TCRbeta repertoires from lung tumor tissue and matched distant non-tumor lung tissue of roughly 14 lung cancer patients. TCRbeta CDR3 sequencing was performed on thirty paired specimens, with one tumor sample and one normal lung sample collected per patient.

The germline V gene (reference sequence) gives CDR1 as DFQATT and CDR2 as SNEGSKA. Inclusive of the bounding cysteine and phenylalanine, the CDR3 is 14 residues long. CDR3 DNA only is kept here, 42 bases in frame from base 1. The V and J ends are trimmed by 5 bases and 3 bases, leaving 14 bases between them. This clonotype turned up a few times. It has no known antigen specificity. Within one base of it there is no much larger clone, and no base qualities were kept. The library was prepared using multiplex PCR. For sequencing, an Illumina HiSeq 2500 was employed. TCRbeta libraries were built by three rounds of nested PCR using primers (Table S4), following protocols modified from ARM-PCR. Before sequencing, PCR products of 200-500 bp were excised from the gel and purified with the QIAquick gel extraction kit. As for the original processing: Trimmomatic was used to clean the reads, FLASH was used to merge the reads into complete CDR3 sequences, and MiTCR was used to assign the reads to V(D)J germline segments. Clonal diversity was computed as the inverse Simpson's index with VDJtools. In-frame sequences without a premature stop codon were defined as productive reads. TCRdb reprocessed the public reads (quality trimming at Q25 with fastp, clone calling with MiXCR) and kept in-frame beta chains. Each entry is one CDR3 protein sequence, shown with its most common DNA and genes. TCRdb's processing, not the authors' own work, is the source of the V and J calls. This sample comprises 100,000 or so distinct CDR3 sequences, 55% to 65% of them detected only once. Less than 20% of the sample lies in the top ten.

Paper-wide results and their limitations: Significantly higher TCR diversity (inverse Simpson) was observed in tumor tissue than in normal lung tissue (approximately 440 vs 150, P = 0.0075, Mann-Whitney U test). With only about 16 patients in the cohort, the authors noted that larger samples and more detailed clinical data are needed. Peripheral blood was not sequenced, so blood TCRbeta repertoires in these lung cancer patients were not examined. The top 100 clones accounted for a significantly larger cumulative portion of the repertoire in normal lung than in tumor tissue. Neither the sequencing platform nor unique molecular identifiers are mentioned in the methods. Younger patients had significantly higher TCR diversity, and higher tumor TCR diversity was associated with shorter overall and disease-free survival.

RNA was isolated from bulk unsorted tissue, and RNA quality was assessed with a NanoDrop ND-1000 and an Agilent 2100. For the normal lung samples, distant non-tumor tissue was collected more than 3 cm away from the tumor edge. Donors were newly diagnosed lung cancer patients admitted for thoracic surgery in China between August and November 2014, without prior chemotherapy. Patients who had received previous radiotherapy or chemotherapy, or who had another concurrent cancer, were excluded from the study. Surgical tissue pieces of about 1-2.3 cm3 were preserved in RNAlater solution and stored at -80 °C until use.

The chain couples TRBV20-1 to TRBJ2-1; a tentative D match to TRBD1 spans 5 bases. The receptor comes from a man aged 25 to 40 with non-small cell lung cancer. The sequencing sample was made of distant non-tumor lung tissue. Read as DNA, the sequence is TGCAGTGCTCCCCCCGCGACAGACTACAATGAGCAGTTCTTC. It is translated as CSAPPATDYNEQFF.